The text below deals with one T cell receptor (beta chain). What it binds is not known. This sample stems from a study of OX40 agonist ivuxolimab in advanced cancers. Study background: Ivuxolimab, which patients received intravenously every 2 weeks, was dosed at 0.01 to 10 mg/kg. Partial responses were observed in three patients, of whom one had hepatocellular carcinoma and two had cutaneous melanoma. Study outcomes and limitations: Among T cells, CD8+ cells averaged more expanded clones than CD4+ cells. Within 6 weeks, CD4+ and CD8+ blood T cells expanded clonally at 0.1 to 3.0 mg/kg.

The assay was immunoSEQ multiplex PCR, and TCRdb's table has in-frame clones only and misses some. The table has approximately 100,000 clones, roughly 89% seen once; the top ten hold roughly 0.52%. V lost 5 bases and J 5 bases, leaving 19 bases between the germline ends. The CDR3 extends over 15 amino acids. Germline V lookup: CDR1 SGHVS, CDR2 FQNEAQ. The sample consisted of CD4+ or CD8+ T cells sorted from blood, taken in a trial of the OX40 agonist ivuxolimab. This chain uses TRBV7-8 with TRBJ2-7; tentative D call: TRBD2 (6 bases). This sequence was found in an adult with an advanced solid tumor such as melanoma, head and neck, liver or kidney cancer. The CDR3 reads CASSPPPPGSHEQYF. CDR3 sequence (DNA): TGTGCCAGCAGCCCCCCCCCGCCCGGGAGCCACGAGCAGTACTTC.